This T cell receptor beta chain was sequenced in a study of blood T cells in healthy people across ages (dated by TCRdb to about 2015). With respect to the entire study: In model experiments, template switching captured roughly one uniquely barcoded TCR beta cDNA molecule for every two T cells. The donors were divided into four age groups: young (average approximately 17 years), middle-aged (approximately 39), aged (roughly 66) and long-lived (roughly 86). To avoid experimental bias, donors of different ages were distributed randomly across sequencing lanes. Using deep sequencing normalized with unique cDNA molecular identifiers, the study measured how TCR beta repertoire diversity changes with age. The study analyzed two additional independent replicas of 1 million unique cDNA reads from the same blood draw for two donors, one aged 18 to 29 and one aged 80 or older. Here is what the overall study found, with its caveats: Bulk unsorted PBMC profiling prevented conclusive comparison of naive and antigen-experienced compartments. Estimates of total diversity based on one million sequenced T cells were regarded as lower bounds and as underestimates. Compared with the aged group, the long-lived group had more naive CD4+ T cells, fewer expanded clones and increased TCR diversity, a pattern suggesting age selection. Donor CMV infection status was unknown, potentially confounding age-related changes in expanded clonotypes. As age increased, observed TCR beta diversity per million T cells dropped in a roughly linear way, and a significant reduction was already evident by age 40. A strong correlation was found between observed TCR beta diversity and the percentage of naive T cells measured by flow cytometry.

The CDR3 runs 16 residues from the cysteine to the phenylalanine. Here the CDR3 DNA is all that survives: 48 bases in frame from base 1. According to the germline V gene, CDR1 reads SGHVS and CDR2 reads FQNEAQ. At the junction V is shortened by 1 base and J by 0 bases, with 10 bases in between. Comment on this clonotype: Its target antigen remains unknown. No base quality values were provided; no much bigger clone lies one nucleotide off.

Donors were roughly 40 systemically healthy Caucasian individuals from Russia aged roughly 6 to 90 years. Each donor gave 8 to 10 milliliters of peripheral blood, drawn into EDTA-treated Vacutainer tubes. Ficoll-Paque density-gradient centrifugation was used to isolate PBMCs, with at least 7 million per sample. Total RNA was extracted from PBMCs with Trizol reagent, with at least 6 micrograms obtained per sample. Naive CD45RAhigh/CD27high T cell percentages were measured by flow cytometry on a PBMC aliquot from every donor. The library relied on 5' RACE. The instrument was an Illumina HiSeq 2500. The second PCR ran for roughly 7 to 11 cycles and used a J-beta primer mix along with a sample-barcoded 5' primer. A template-switch 5' adaptor carrying 12 random nucleotides introduced a unique molecular identifier onto each TCR beta cDNA molecule. At least 2.5 million CDR3-containing paired-end reads were obtained from each sample. All of the RNA was converted into first-strand cDNA using the Mint cDNA synthesis kit, with a TRBC-specific oligonucleotide serving as the primer. Following uracil-DNA glycosylase treatment, a first 18-cycle PCR with universal primers M1SS and BC2_uni_R was performed on all cDNA. For the original study's pipeline: For normalization, 1 million high-quality reads were randomly selected from each sample, with every read carrying a distinct molecular identifier. Instead of being binned into consensus sequences, reads with shared molecular identifiers were discarded. MiTCR, with a Q25 quality threshold and the strictest error-elimination algorithm, was used for CDR3 identification, clonotype clustering and error correction. A nonparametric unseen species model using Euler transformation provided a lower-bound estimate of total TCR beta diversity. TCRdb reanalyzed the raw reads on its own, using fastp at Q25 for trimming and MiXCR for clone calling, and kept in-frame beta chains. Duplicate CDR3 protein sequences are folded into a single record with the most common DNA and genes. The V and J calls here are based on TCRdb, not the publication. This sample lists 1,500,000 or so distinct CDR3 sequences; 59% were detected once. More than 6% of the sample comes from the top ten.

The clonotype originates from a man between 18 and 35 years old in good health. Material for sequencing was blood. Recombination joined TRBV7-8 with TRBJ2-1; the D gene cannot be named for sure. The nucleotide sequence is TGTGCCAGCAGCTTAGTAGGGTCCTACTCCTACAATGAGCAGTTCTTC. Its protein reads: CASSLVGSYSYNEQFF. The variable domain in full, with residues beyond the CDR3 obtained from the reference TRBV7-8 and TRBJ2-1 genes, is GAGVSQSPRYKVAKRGQDVALRCDPISGHVSLFWYQQALGQGPEFLTYFQNEAQLDKSGLPSDRFFAERPEGSVSTLKIQRTQQEDSAVYLCASSLVGSYSYNEQFFGPGTRLTVL.